Listed below are T cell receptor beta chains from one sample, sequenced in a study of T cell responses to AZD1222 COVID-19 vaccine. Sequencing used immunoSEQ multiplex PCR; TCRdb keeps in-frame clones, though not all of them. The sample has about 150,000 clones; 85% to 95% are singletons. Specimen: peripheral blood, collected on day 0 of AZD1222 vaccination. The receptors originated from an adult in good health. CDR3s include the opening cysteine and the closing phenylalanine or tryptophan. A D gene is named only where the DNA matches it firmly. Rows may omit the clone size; those that give it use once, few, many or a size class.

CDR3nt: TGTGCCAGCAGACCCGGGACAGGGGGATACAATGAGCAGTTCTTC; CDR3aa: CASRPGTGGYNEQFF; abundance: .; j_gene: TRBJ2-1; d_gene: TRBD1; v_gene: TRBV7-6
CDR3nt: TGTGCCAGCAGTTTCAGTGGGACAGATACGCAGTATTTT; CDR3aa: CASSFSGTDTQYF; abundance: .; j_gene: TRBJ2-3; d_gene: .; v_gene: TRBV3-1/TRBV3-2
CDR3nt: TGCGCCAGCAGCTCGGGAGTTCCCGACAATGAGCAGTTCTTC; CDR3aa: CASSSGVPDNEQFF; abundance: once; j_gene: TRBJ2-1; d_gene: .; v_gene: TRBV5-1
CDR3nt: TGTGCCAGCGTAGGGCTAGCGGAGTACACAGATACGCAGTATTTT; CDR3aa: CASVGLAEYTDTQYF; abundance: .; j_gene: TRBJ2-3; d_gene: TRBD2; v_gene: TRBV2
CDR3nt: TGTGCCAGTAGTATCCAAGTCGATACTGAAGCTTTCTTT; CDR3aa: CASSIQVDTEAFF; abundance: .; j_gene: TRBJ1-1; d_gene: .; v_gene: TRBV19
CDR3nt: TGCGCCAGCAGCGTTCAGGGACAATCTGGAAACACCATATATTTT; CDR3aa: CASSVQGQSGNTIYF; abundance: .; j_gene: TRBJ1-3; d_gene: .; v_gene: TRBV4-1
CDR3nt: TGTGCCAGCAGCCAAGAGGTACAGAGCTCCTATAATTCACCCCTCCACTTT; CDR3aa: CASSQEVQSSYNSPLHF; abundance: .; j_gene: TRBJ1-6; d_gene: .; v_gene: TRBV4-2
CDR3nt: TGTGCCAGCAGCGCCCCGGCCGTAGAAAAACTGTTTTTT; CDR3aa: CASSAPAVEKLFF; abundance: .; j_gene: TRBJ1-4; d_gene: .; v_gene: TRBV6-5
CDR3nt: TGTGCCAGCAGTCCCACGACAGGGGGCACAGATACGCAGTATTTT; CDR3aa: CASSPTTGGTDTQYF; abundance: .; j_gene: TRBJ2-3; d_gene: TRBD1; v_gene: TRBV27
CDR3nt: TGTGCCACCAGTGATATACAGGGGGCCGGCGAGACCCAGTACTTC; CDR3aa: CATSDIQGAGETQYF; abundance: .; j_gene: TRBJ2-5; d_gene: TRBD1; v_gene: TRBV24-1
CDR3nt: TGTGCCTGGAGTTACAAAGGGGGGGCAGAGCAGTTCTTC; CDR3aa: CAWSYKGGAEQFF; abundance: .; j_gene: TRBJ2-1; d_gene: .; v_gene: TRBV30
CDR3nt: TGTGCCAGTAGTATAGATAGTACAGGGGGTGGGTTTTCTGGGGCCAACGTCCTGACTTTC; CDR3aa: CASSIDSTGGGFSGANVLTF; abundance: .; j_gene: TRBJ2-6; d_gene: TRBD1; v_gene: TRBV19
CDR3nt: TGTGCCAGCAGCGCCCCGGGCGCGAACACCGGGGAGCTGTTTTTT; CDR3aa: CASSAPGANTGELFF; abundance: .; j_gene: TRBJ2-2; d_gene: .; v_gene: TRBV7-9
CDR3nt: TGCAGCGTTGTTAGGAATTCGGAGACCCAGTACTTC; CDR3aa: CSVVRNSETQYF; abundance: .; j_gene: TRBJ2-5; d_gene: .; v_gene: TRBV29-1
CDR3nt: TGCGCCAGCAGCTTGGAACAGAACACTGAAGCTTTCTTT; CDR3aa: CASSLEQNTEAFF; abundance: .; j_gene: TRBJ1-1; d_gene: .; v_gene: TRBV5-1
CDR3nt: TGTGCCAGCAGTTACGGCGGGGAGCTGTTTTTT; CDR3aa: CASSYGGELFF; abundance: .; j_gene: TRBJ2-2; d_gene: .; v_gene: TRBV6-6
CDR3nt: TGTGCCAGCAGTACCGGGACACTCCAAGAGACCCAGTACTTC; CDR3aa: CASSTGTLQETQYF; abundance: .; j_gene: TRBJ2-5; d_gene: .; v_gene: TRBV9
CDR3nt: TGTGCCAGCAGCCAACCTGGGGGGTGGACTGAAGCTTTCTTT; CDR3aa: CASSQPGGWTEAFF; abundance: .; j_gene: TRBJ1-1; d_gene: .; v_gene: TRBV3-1/TRBV3-2
CDR3nt: TGTGCCAGCAGCCAAGATAGGGCTCGGGGTGAAGCTTTCTTT; CDR3aa: CASSQDRARGEAFF; abundance: .; j_gene: TRBJ1-1; d_gene: .; v_gene: TRBV3-1/TRBV3-2
CDR3nt: TGTGCCAGCAGTTACCAGCGCACTGAAGCTTTCTTT; CDR3aa: CASSYQRTEAFF; abundance: .; j_gene: TRBJ1-1; d_gene: .; v_gene: TRBV6-2/TRBV6-3
CDR3nt: TGCAGCGTTGATCGGGGGACCACAGATACGCAGTATTTT; CDR3aa: CSVDRGTTDTQYF; abundance: .; j_gene: TRBJ2-3; d_gene: .; v_gene: TRBV29-1
CDR3nt: TGTGCCAGCTCACCCCCAGGGCAGATAAGGTACCAAGAGACCCAGTACTTC; CDR3aa: CASSPPGQIRYQETQYF; abundance: .; j_gene: TRBJ2-5; d_gene: .; v_gene: TRBV18
CDR3nt: TGTGCCAGCAGTTTGGGACAGGGCGACCAGCCCCAGCATTTT; CDR3aa: CASSLGQGDQPQHF; abundance: once; j_gene: TRBJ1-5; d_gene: TRBD1; v_gene: TRBV6-6
CDR3nt: TGCGCCAGCAGCCAAGATATGGGACAAGACTCCAATGAGCAGTTCTTC; CDR3aa: CASSQDMGQDSNEQFF; abundance: .; j_gene: TRBJ2-1; d_gene: .; v_gene: TRBV4-1
CDR3nt: TGTGCCAGCAGCCAAGTCCGTCAGGGGTTGGTCAATCAGCCCCAGCATTTT; CDR3aa: CASSQVRQGLVNQPQHF; abundance: .; j_gene: TRBJ1-5; d_gene: .; v_gene: TRBV4-2
CDR3nt: TGCAGTGCTAGTATAACAGGTATTACTGAAGCTTTCTTT; CDR3aa: CSASITGITEAFF; abundance: .; j_gene: TRBJ1-1; d_gene: .; v_gene: TRBV20-1
CDR3nt: TGTGCCAGCAGCTTGGGGTTCCCGGTCCCAACCGGGGATACGCAGTATTTT; CDR3aa: CASSLGFPVPTGDTQYF; abundance: .; j_gene: TRBJ2-3; d_gene: .; v_gene: TRBV5-6
CDR3nt: TGTGCCAGTACCCCGAGGGCGGGAGGGCCCTTCAATGAGCAGTTCTTC; CDR3aa: CASTPRAGGPFNEQFF; abundance: once; j_gene: TRBJ2-1; d_gene: TRBD2; v_gene: TRBV19
CDR3nt: TGTGCCAGCAGCTCAGATCCGACCCTGGGCTATGGCTACACCTTC; CDR3aa: CASSSDPTLGYGYTF; abundance: .; j_gene: TRBJ1-2; d_gene: .; v_gene: TRBV9
CDR3nt: TGTGCCAGCGGGACTAGCGGGAGGAGCGCCTACAATGAGCAGTTCTTC; CDR3aa: CASGTSGRSAYNEQFF; abundance: .; j_gene: TRBJ2-1; d_gene: TRBD2; v_gene: TRBV9
CDR3nt: TGTGCCAGTAAGGACAGCCTTGCTAATGAAAAACTGTTTTTT; CDR3aa: CASKDSLANEKLFF; abundance: .; j_gene: TRBJ1-4; d_gene: .; v_gene: TRBV19
CDR3nt: TGTGCCAGCAGTTCCACGCGACAGACCGACAATCAGCCCCAGCATTTT; CDR3aa: CASSSTRQTDNQPQHF; abundance: .; j_gene: TRBJ1-5; d_gene: .; v_gene: TRBV6-2/TRBV6-3
CDR3nt: TGCGCCAGCAGCCAAGACCCGACAGTAACTAATGAAAAACTGTTTTTT; CDR3aa: CASSQDPTVTNEKLFF; abundance: .; j_gene: TRBJ1-4; d_gene: .; v_gene: TRBV5-1